The 4 T cell receptor beta chains below come from one sample, sequenced in a study of identical twins. TCRdb processed the 5' RACE reads anew with MiXCR; each CDR3 protein has one entry. The table has more than 650,000 distinct CDR3 sequences, approximately 6% seen once. The sample consisted of naive T cells sorted from blood. These receptor sequences come from a man aged 18 to 29 in good health.

In this sample, this clonotype turned up many times. The chain recombines TRBV12-3 or TRBV12-4 with TRBJ2-2; D gene uncertain. This CDR3 spans 17 amino acids. V lost 6 bases to trimming and J lost 9 bases, with 26 bases between them. In nucleotides, the CDR3 is TGTGCCAGCAGGCGAGCCCCTTTGGCTGCCTCCCGCAGGGAGCTGTTTTTT. Protein product: CASRRAPLAASRRELFF.

In this sample, this clonotype turned up a few times. In DNA form, the CDR3 reads TGTGCCAGCAGCCCAAGCCCCAGGGGGTCCGATACGCAGTATTTT. It translates to CASSPSPRGSDTQYF. This chain joins TRBV7-8 and TRBJ2-3; 7 nucleotides line up with TRBD1. CDR3 length equals 15 residues. Germline CDR1 SGHVS, CDR2 FQNEAQ. V shed 5 bases and J 6 bases; nucleotides not matched to a gene: 11.

The chain uses TRBV11-2 and TRBJ2-5, with D perhaps matching TRBD1 or TRBD2 (6 bases each). The germline CDR1 and CDR2 sequences are SGHAT and FQNNGV. This CDR3 has 16 amino acids. Trimming pared 3 bases from V and 4 bases from J, leaving 18 bases between. CDR3 nucleotide sequence: TGTGCCAGCAGCTTGGCAGGGACACGGAGGGGAGAGACCCAGTACTTC. Protein product: CASSLAGTRRGETQYF. The full variable domain, completed using reference TRBV11-2 and TRBJ2-5, is EAGVAQSPRYKIIEKRQSVAFWCNPISGHATLYWYQQILGQGPKLLIQFQNNGVVDDSQLPKDRFSAERLKGVDSTLKIQPAKLEDSAVYLCASSLAGTRRGETQYFGPGTRLLVL.

This clonotype was detected many times. The chain uses TRBV10-3 and TRBJ1-5; TRBD1 agrees at 10 bases. Germline V CDR1 and CDR2: ENHRY, SYGVKD. The CDR3 has 13 amino acids. V lost 9 bases, J lost 5 bases, and 4 bases stayed unmatched. This CDR3 reads CAIGTGVDQPQHF. CDR3 coding DNA: TGTGCCATTGGGACAGGGGTCGATCAGCCCCAGCATTTT.